This TCR beta chain was identified during a study of cytomegalovirus exposure and HLA in healthy donors. Study-level findings and limits: Cytomegalovirus-associated TCR beta chains were listed, numbering some 170. For TCR beta chains, V- and J-gene trimming was later linked to a missense DCLRE1C variant.

Donors showed nominal health when sampled, although they likely had unrecorded immune exposures. Trimming pared 0 bases from V and 4 bases from J, leaving 7 bases between. The CDR3 is made up of 14 amino acids. CDR1 and CDR2 (germline): SEHNR, FQNEAQ (reference sequence). PCR used 60 Vbeta primers and 13 Jbeta primers. This table comes from immunoSEQ multiplex PCR, and its TCRdb copy is limited to in-frame clones, with some not included. The sample shows 160,000 or so clones, just over 70% of them seen only once. This clone showed up just a few times. Its antigen is not identified. This chain links TRBV7-9 with TRBJ1-5, with D perhaps TRBD1 (5 bases). The sequenced material came from PBMCs. This TCR was sampled from a human donor in good health. For the CDR3, the DNA is TGTGCCAGCAGCTTAGCCGACAGAAATCAGCCCCAGCATTTT. Amino acids: CASSLADRNQPQHF.